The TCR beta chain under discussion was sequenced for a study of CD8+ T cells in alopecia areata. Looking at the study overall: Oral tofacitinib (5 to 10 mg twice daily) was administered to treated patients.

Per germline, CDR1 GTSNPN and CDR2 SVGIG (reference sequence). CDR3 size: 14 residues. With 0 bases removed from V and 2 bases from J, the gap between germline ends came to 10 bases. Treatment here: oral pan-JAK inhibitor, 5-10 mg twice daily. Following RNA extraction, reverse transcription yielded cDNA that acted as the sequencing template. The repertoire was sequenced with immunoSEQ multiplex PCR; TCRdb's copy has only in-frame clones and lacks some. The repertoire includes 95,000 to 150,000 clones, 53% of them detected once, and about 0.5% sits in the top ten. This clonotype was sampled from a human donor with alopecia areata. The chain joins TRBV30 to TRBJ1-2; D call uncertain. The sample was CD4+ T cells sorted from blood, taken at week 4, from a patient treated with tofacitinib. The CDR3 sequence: CAWSVGRLNYGYTF. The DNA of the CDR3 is TGTGCCTGGAGTGTTGGCAGGCTCAACTATGGCTACACCTTC.